Following are 30 T cell receptor beta chains from one sample sequenced in a study of T cells in Graves' hyperthyroidism and ophthalmopathy. Amplification yielded TCR beta CDR3 regions, with RNA transcripts as the source. With the HTBI primer set, the TCR CDR3 went through a first round of RT-PCR. TCRdb re-called the multiplex PCR reads through MiXCR, storing one row per CDR3 protein. In the table there are 96,000 or so distinct CDR3 sequences, over 50% of which are singletons. The sequenced sample consisted of blood. These receptor sequences come from a woman in her 40s with Graves' hyperthyroidism.

This clonotype occurred many times. The J gene is TRBJ1-1, the V gene TRBV6-5, with no clear D. Germline V lookup: CDR1 MNHEY, CDR2 SVGAGI. V was clipped by 6 bases and J by 9 bases, with 17 bases between them. The CDR3 has 13 residues. The CDR3 DNA reads TGTGCCAGCAGGAGGCCGGCGGGAGAAAAAGCTTTCTTT. This encodes CASRRPAGEKAFF.

Details on this clonotype: At one of its ends the junction is not consistent with the germline gene, which may arise from a read error. This rearrangement joins TRBV2 to TRBJ1-4; D is perhaps TRBD1 (5 bases). The CDR3 length is 12 residues. Per germline, CDR1 SNHLY and CDR2 FYNNEI. CDR3 residues: CASRGTSEKLFF. The DNA for the CDR3 is TGTGCCAGCAGAGGGACTAGTGAAAAACTGTTTTTT.

The chain recombines TRBV7-2 with TRBJ1-2; 9 nucleotides line up with TRBD1. With 8 bases clipped from V and 5 bases from J, the junction kept 12 bases outside the gene matches. CDR1 and CDR2 (germline): SGHTA, FQGNSA. The CDR3 runs to 15 residues. The CDR3 DNA follows: TGTGCCAGCGGAGTTTCGGGGACAGGGCGGTATGGCTACACCTTC. This translates into CASGVSGTGRYGYTF.

Ten or more counts support this clonotype. V is TRBV7-2 and J is TRBJ2-7; possible D gene TRBD2, 6 bases. The V gene lost 5 bases and the J gene lost 1 base, with 12 bases spanning the gap. Per germline, CDR1 SGHTA and CDR2 FQGNSA. This CDR3 region has 14 residues. The CDR3 sequence: CASSLGTSSYEQYF. CDR3 nucleotide sequence: TGTGCCAGCAGCCTGGGGACTTCTTCCTACGAGCAGTACTTC. Supplemented by reference TRBV7-2 and TRBJ2-7, the full variable domain reads GAGVSQSPSNKVTEKGKDVELRCDPISGHTALYWYRQSLGQGLEFLIYFQGNSAPDKSGLPSDRFSAERTGGSVSTLTIQRTQQEDSAVYLCASSLGTSSYEQYFGPGTRLTVT.

This clonotype has at least ten counts. The chain carries TRBV7-2 and TRBJ2-7; TRBD2 might be the D (6 bases). Germline V gene data show CDR1 as SGHTA and CDR2 as FQGNSA. This CDR3 comprises 15 residues. Between the trimmed V and J ends, which lost 5 bases and 3 bases, there was a span of 17 bases. CDR3 DNA: TGTGCCAGCAGCCTGGAGATCGGGGGTGACTACGAGCAGTACTTC. It encodes CASSLEIGGDYEQYF.

Comment on this clonotype: The CDR3 does not close with the conserved phenylalanine or tryptophan, likely indicating a read error. The DNA is omitted, as the CDR3 cannot be located on it reliably, and the CDR3 follows TCRdb's listing. The rearrangement uses TRBV20-1 and TRBJ2-7; the table gives TRBD2 as D, unverified against the DNA. Termini included, the CDR3 measures 8 amino acids. Per germline, CDR1 DFQATT and CDR2 SNEGSKA (reference sequence). CDR3 sequence reads: CSAAAGYY.

At least ten counts were recorded for this clonotype. CDR3 coding DNA: TGCGCCAGCAGTTCTACCAGCGGATCCTACGAGCAGTACTTC. Translation gives CASSSTSGSYEQYF. The J gene is TRBJ2-7, the V gene TRBV5-1; D may be TRBD2 (5 bases). CDR1 is SGHRS and CDR2 is YFSETQ in the germline V gene. The CDR3 extends over 14 amino acids. V gave up 5 bases and J gave up 1 base, with 13 bases separating them.

The chain uses TRBV10-3 and TRBJ1-6; 8 positions match TRBD1. The J segment lost 8 bases and the V segment lost 10 bases, leaving 7 bases of the junction unmatched. This CDR3 has 13 amino acids. The V gene's germline CDR1 is ENHRY and CDR2 SYGVKD. The CDR3 region has the DNA TGTGCCAGTAGACAGGGGAAGGATTCACCCCTCCACTTT. Encoded protein: CASRQGKDSPLHF.

This sequence joins TRBV24-1 and TRBJ1-1; D is unclear. Between the trimmed V and J ends, which lost 4 bases and 1 base, there was a span of 6 bases. The germline gives CDR1 KGHDR, CDR2 SFDVKD. The CDR3 covers 13 residues. CDR3 protein: CATSEAGNTEAFF. The CDR3 DNA reads TGTGCCACCAGTGAAGCAGGGAACACTGAAGCTTTCTTT.

This clonotype was recorded at least ten times. V and J are TRBV9 and TRBJ1-5; D ambiguous. Germline V gene data show CDR1 as SGDLS and CDR2 as YYNGEE. CDR3 length: 14 residues. V was pared by 4 bases and J by 2 bases, with 10 bases between. The CDR3 DNA follows: TGTGCCAGCAGCCCCTCAGAAGGCAATCAGCCCCAGCATTTT. It codes for CASSPSEGNQPQHF.

Of note for this clonotype: It is likely a read error, because the conserved phenylalanine at the end of the CDR3 is missing. The genes are TRBV7-9 and TRBJ1-1, with a possible D match to TRBD1 (6 bases). The CDR3 is 13 residues long. V gave up 3 bases and J gave up 5 bases, with 10 bases separating them. Germline V CDR1 and CDR2: SEHNR, FQNEAQ (reference sequence). The CDR3 DNA follows: TGTGCCAGCAGCTTGAGGGGGGGGACTGAAGCTTTCCTT. Translated, it gives CASSLRGGTEAFL.

The CDR3 is CASSFLRTDTQYF. The DNA of the CDR3 is TGTGCCAGCAGTTTTTTAAGGACAGATACGCAGTATTTT. V is TRBV12-3 or TRBV12-4 and J is TRBJ2-3; D is unresolved. V dropped 3 bases and J dropped 3 bases, with 7 bases sitting between them. The CDR3 is 13 amino acids.

V and J are TRBV7-8 and TRBJ1-5, with D possibly being TRBD1 (5 bases). With 2 bases removed from V and 5 bases from J, the gap between germline ends came to 7 bases. CDR1 and CDR2 (germline): SGHVS, FQNEAQ. The CDR3 runs to 13 residues. The CDR3 DNA reads as TGTGCCAGCAGCTTAATCAGGGATCAGCCCCAGCATTTT. This codes for CASSLIRDQPQHF.

This clonotype was detected ten times or more. This rearrangement joins TRBV7-3 to TRBJ2-2, with 11 positions matching TRBD2. The CDR3 extends over 16 amino acids. Germline assignment: CDR1 SGHTA and CDR2 FQGTGA. V gave up 5 bases and J gave up 4 bases; unmatched junction bases: 6. The CDR3: CASSVAGGTGTGELFF. CDR3 DNA sequence: TGTGCCAGCAGCGTAGCGGGAGGGACGGGCACCGGGGAGCTGTTTTTT. Looking up the rest from reference TRBV7-3 and TRBJ2-2 gives the full variable domain: GAGVSQTPSNKVTEKGKYVELRCDPISGHTALYWYRQSLGQGPEFLIYFQGTGAADDSGLPNDRFFAVRPEGSVSTLKIQRTERGDSAVYLCASSVAGGTGTGELFFGEGSRLTVL.

The CDR3 protein is CATSRGARGYTF. CDR3 coding DNA: TGTGCCACCAGCAGAGGGGCGAGAGGCTACACCTTC. The chain combines TRBV15 with TRBJ1-2; D remains unclear. The CDR3 loop spans 12 amino acids. Germline loops: CDR1 LNHNV, CDR2 YYDKDF (reference sequence). Trimming pared 1 base from V and 8 bases from J, leaving 8 bases between. The whole variable domain, remainder taken from reference TRBV15 and TRBJ1-2, is DAMVIQNPRYQVTQFGKPVTLSCSQTLNHNVMYWYQQKSSQAPKLLFHYYDKDFNNEADTPDNFQSRRPNTSFCFLDIRSPGLGDTAMYLCATSRGARGYTFGSGTRLTVV.

The chain joins TRBV20-1 to TRBJ2-5; D is undetermined. V lost 6 bases and J lost 2, with 7 bases in between. Germline assignment: CDR1 DFQATT and CDR2 SNEGSKA (reference sequence). CDR3 length: 11 residues. The CDR3 sequence: CSAQWQETQYF. The CDR3 DNA is TGCAGTGCCCAGTGGCAAGAGACCCAGTACTTC.

This clonotype was seen at least ten times. V gene TRBV24-1 combines with J gene TRBJ1-2, with 10 bases fitting TRBD1. V lost 3 bases and J lost 3; bases outside the gene matches: 9. Germline CDR1 and CDR2: KGHDR and SFDVKD. CDR3 length: 17 residues. DNA of the CDR3: TGTGCCACCAGTGATCGCGCCGGACAGGGGGTCGACTATGGCTACACCTTC. It is translated as CATSDRAGQGVDYGYTF.

The rearrangement uses TRBV6-6 and TRBJ1-1, with no clear D. In germline, CDR1 is MNHNY, CDR2 SVGAGI (reference sequence). This CDR3 region has 12 residues. V was cut by 7 bases and J by 6 bases, with 12 bases left in between. CDR3 residues: CASTAETPEAFF. The DNA of the CDR3 is TGTGCCAGCACCGCAGAAACACCTGAAGCTTTCTTT.

This clonotype was seen a handful of times. Being one base from a much bigger clone, this may be a read error. This sequence joins TRBV5-1 and TRBJ2-7, with unresolved D. CDR3 length equals 15 residues. From germline, CDR1 is SGHRS and CDR2 YFSETQ. The V end was cut by 5 bases, the J end by 0 bases, with 15 bases between. CDR3 nucleotide sequence: TGCGCCAGCAGGAGATCCCGGAACCGCTCCTACGAGCAGTACTTC. Protein: CASRRSRNRSYEQYF.

This clonotype was counted a few times. This chain joins TRBV28 and TRBJ1-3, with D tentatively TRBD1 (6 bases). CDR3 size: 15 residues. Germline V lookup: CDR1 MDHEN, CDR2 SYDVKM. The V gene lost 2 bases and the J gene lost 5 bases, with 13 bases spanning the gap. The CDR3, as DNA: TGTGCCAGCAGTTTAAGTGAAGGGGGAAGAAACACCATATATTTT. Translated, it gives CASSLSEGGRNTIYF.

This clonotype was counted ten times or more. The CDR3 loop reads CASSAPGPQYF. The CDR3, as DNA: TGTGCCAGCAGCGCCCCGGGACCCCAGTACTTC. The rearrangement links TRBV7-6 to TRBJ2-5; D might be TRBD1 or TRBD2, each matching 5 bases. The CDR3 sequence is 11 residues long. V gave up 5 bases and J gave up 9 bases, with 10 bases separating them. CDR1 SGHVS and CDR2 FNYEAQ come from the germline V gene.

V gene TRBV29-1 combines with J gene TRBJ2-7; tentative D call: TRBD2 (6 bases). Germline V CDR1 and CDR2: SQVTM, ANQGSEA. The CDR3 consists of 11 residues. Trimming shortened V by 8 bases and J by 5 bases, and 13 bases separated the two germline ends. In nucleotides, the CDR3 is TGCAGCTTGCGGGGTGGCAACGAGCAGTACTTC. As protein: CSLRGGNEQYF.

The rearrangement links TRBV28 to TRBJ1-3; D might be TRBD1 (6 bases). The CDR3 runs to 15 residues. V was pared by 6 bases and J by 2 bases, with 14 bases between. Germline V CDR1 and CDR2: MDHEN, SYDVKM. The CDR3 loop is CASSGQPTAGNTIYF. The DNA of the CDR3 is TGTGCCAGCAGCGGACAGCCAACTGCTGGAAACACCATATATTTT.

This clonotype was recorded many times. V is TRBV24-1 and J is TRBJ1-5, with 10 bases identical to TRBD1. This CDR3 has 16 amino acids. In germline, CDR1 is KGHDR, CDR2 SFDVKD. V lost 4 bases and J lost 5; bases outside the gene matches: 7. Here the CDR3 reads CATSEGDRGGYQPQHF. Here the CDR3 DNA reads TGTGCCACCAGTGAGGGGGACAGGGGCGGATATCAGCCCCAGCATTTT.

This clonotype was seen ten or more times. The CDR3 region is CSARDSTGNQPQHF. CDR3 DNA: TGCAGTGCTAGAGATAGTACGGGTAATCAGCCCCAGCATTTT. This chain connects TRBV20-1 to TRBJ1-5, with D unclear. The CDR3 length is 14 residues. Germline CDR1 and CDR2: DFQATT and SNEGSKA (reference sequence). V was trimmed by 0 bases and J by 4 bases, leaving 10 bases between them.

The chain links TRBV29-1 to TRBJ2-7; 10 bases match TRBD1. The CDR3 totals 12 residues. CDR1 is SQVTM and CDR2 is ANQGSEA in the germline V gene. After removal of 8 bases from V and 4 bases from J, the junction contained 5 bases not matched to a gene. The CDR3 region has the DNA TGCAGCCCTGGACAGGGGGGGTACGAGCAGTACTTC. This encodes CSPGQGGYEQYF.

This clonotype was picked up many times. The CDR3 protein is CASSLGQGREAFF. CDR3 bases: TGTGCCAGCAGCTTGGGGCAGGGGCGTGAAGCTTTCTTT. The chain employs TRBV5-6 and TRBJ1-1, with D perhaps matching TRBD1 (6 bases). This CDR3 has 13 amino acids. V was cut by 0 bases and J by 7 bases, with 10 bases left in between. Germline V gene sequence: CDR1 SGHDT, CDR2 YYEEEE.

This clonotype was picked up many times. The CDR3 sequence: CASSLAGGRQTQYF. CDR3 DNA: TGTGCCAGCAGTTTAGCGGGGGGACGGCAGACCCAGTACTTC. J is TRBJ2-5 and V is TRBV12-3 or TRBV12-4, with D possibly being TRBD2 (6 bases). This CDR3 contains 14 residues. The V end was cut by 0 bases, the J end by 6 bases, with 11 bases between.

This chain connects TRBV7-9 to TRBJ2-1; 7 bases align to TRBD1. There are 16 residues in the CDR3. The trim removed 5 bases at V and 2 bases at J, leaving 9 bases unmatched. From germline, CDR1 is SEHNR and CDR2 FQNEAQ (reference sequence). The CDR3 sequence: CASSPLHRGAYNEQFF. The CDR3 DNA reads as TGTGCCAGCAGCCCCCTACACAGGGGAGCCTACAATGAGCAGTTCTTC.

Relative to its sample, this clonotype is medium-sized. The gene calls are TRBV9 and TRBJ1-6; a weak D match, TRBD1 (5 bases). There are 14 residues in the CDR3. Germline CDR1 and CDR2: SGDLS and YYNGEE. V lost 4 bases and J lost 5, with 10 bases in between. CDR3 residues: CASSNLGDNSPLHF. CDR3 nucleotides: TGTGCCAGCAGCAATCTAGGGGATAATTCACCCCTCCACTTT.